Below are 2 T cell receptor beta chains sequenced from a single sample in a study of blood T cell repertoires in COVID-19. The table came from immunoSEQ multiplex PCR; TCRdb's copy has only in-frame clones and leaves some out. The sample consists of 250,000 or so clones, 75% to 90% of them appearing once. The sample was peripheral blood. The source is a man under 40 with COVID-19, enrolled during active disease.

CDR3 loop: CASSLDGLAGHYEQYF. The DNA for the CDR3 is TGTGCCAGCAGCTTAGATGGACTAGCGGGGCACTACGAGCAGTACTTC. This chain joins TRBV11-3 and TRBJ2-7, with 12 positions matching TRBD2. The germline V gene encodes CDR1 SGHNT and CDR2 YENEEA. V was pared by 0 bases and J by 3 bases, with 3 bases of the junction left unmatched. The CDR3 has 16 residues.

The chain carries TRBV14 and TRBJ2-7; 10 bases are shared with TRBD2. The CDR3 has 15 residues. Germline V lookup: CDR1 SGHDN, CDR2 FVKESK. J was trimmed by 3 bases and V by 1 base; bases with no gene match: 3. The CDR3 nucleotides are TGTGCCAGCAGCCAAGTCCTAGCGGGAGTCTACGAGCAGTACTTC. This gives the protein CASSQVLAGVYEQYF.